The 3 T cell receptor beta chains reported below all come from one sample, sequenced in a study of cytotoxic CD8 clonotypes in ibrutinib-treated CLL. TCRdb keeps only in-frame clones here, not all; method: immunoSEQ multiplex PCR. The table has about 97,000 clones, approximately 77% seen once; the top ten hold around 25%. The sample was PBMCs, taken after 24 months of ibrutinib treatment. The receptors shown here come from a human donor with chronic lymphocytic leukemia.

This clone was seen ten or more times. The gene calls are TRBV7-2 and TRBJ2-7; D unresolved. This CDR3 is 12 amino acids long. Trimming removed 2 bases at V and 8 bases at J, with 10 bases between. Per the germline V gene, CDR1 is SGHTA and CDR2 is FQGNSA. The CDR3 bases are TGTGCCAGCAGCTTATATTCAGAGCAGCAGTACTTC. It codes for CASSLYSEQQYF.

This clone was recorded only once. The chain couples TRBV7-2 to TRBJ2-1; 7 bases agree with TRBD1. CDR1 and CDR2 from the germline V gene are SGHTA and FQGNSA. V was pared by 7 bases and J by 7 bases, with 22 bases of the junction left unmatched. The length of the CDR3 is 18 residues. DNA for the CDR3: TGTGCCAGCACCCAAAAGGGGGCTAGGGCTACTGGGAGAAATGAGCAGTTCTTC. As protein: CASTQKGARATGRNEQFF.

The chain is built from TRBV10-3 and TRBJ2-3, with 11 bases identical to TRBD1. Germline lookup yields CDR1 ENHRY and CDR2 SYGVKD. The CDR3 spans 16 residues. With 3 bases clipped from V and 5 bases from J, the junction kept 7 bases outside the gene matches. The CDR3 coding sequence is TGTGCCATCAGTGATTCTCGGACAGGGGGCGTAGATACGCAGTATTTT. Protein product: CAISDSRTGGVDTQYF.